The rows below give T cell receptor beta chains drawn from one sample of a study of sequential checkpoint blockade in melanoma. Sequencing used immunoSEQ multiplex PCR; TCRdb keeps in-frame clones, though not all of them. The sample consists of tens of thousands of clones, roughly 32% of them appearing once. This sample comprised tumor tissue (inferred from file names), obtained from a patient given nivolumab and ipilimumab in sequence. Receptor source: a human donor with melanoma. Both conserved end residues are part of each CDR3. Fields, in order: J gene, clone size, D gene, V gene, CDR3 protein, CDR3 DNA. A D gene is named only where the DNA matches it firmly. Only some rows state a clone size, as once, few, many or a class for expanded clones.

j_gene: TRBJ1-1; abundance: few; d_gene: .; v_gene: TRBV28; CDR3aa: CASSPHGMNTEAFF; CDR3nt: TGTGCCAGCAGCCCCCACGGCATGAACACTGAAGCTTTCTTT
j_gene: TRBJ1-1; abundance: .; d_gene: .; v_gene: TRBV12-5; CDR3aa: CASGWLRTEAFF; CDR3nt: TGTGCCAGCGGATGGCTGAGAACTGAAGCTTTCTTT
j_gene: TRBJ2-2; abundance: many; d_gene: TRBD2; v_gene: TRBV11-3; CDR3aa: CASTGGAGTGELFF; CDR3nt: TGTGCCAGCACCGGGGGGGCGGGTACCGGGGAGCTGTTTTTT
j_gene: TRBJ2-1; abundance: .; d_gene: TRBD2; v_gene: TRBV7-1; CDR3aa: CASSPGLGHEQFF; CDR3nt: TGTGCCAGCAGCCCGGGACTAGGTCATGAGCAGTTCTTC
j_gene: TRBJ2-7; abundance: .; d_gene: TRBD1; v_gene: TRBV11-3; CDR3aa: CASSLPGQGRVPQYF; CDR3nt: TGTGCCAGCAGCTTGCCGGGACAGGGTCGTGTACCGCAGTACTTC
j_gene: TRBJ2-1; abundance: .; d_gene: .; v_gene: TRBV11-3; CDR3aa: CASSLDPVRGDEQFF; CDR3nt: TGTGCCAGCAGCCTAGACCCGGTCAGGGGTGATGAGCAGTTCTTC
j_gene: TRBJ2-5; abundance: few; d_gene: TRBD2; v_gene: TRBV7-1; CDR3aa: CASSSGLAGASDF; CDR3nt: TGTGCCAGCAGCTCGGGACTAGCGGGAGCCAGTGACTTC
j_gene: TRBJ1-4; abundance: .; d_gene: .; v_gene: TRBV19; CDR3aa: CASSAYDGATNEKLFF; CDR3nt: TGTGCCAGTAGTGCCTATGACGGAGCAACTAATGAAAAACTGTTTTTT
j_gene: TRBJ2-1; abundance: .; d_gene: TRBD2; v_gene: TRBV2; CDR3aa: CASTPRDYSYNEQFF; CDR3nt: TGTGCCAGCACCCCCCGGGACTATTCCTACAATGAGCAGTTCTTC
j_gene: TRBJ2-5; abundance: .; d_gene: .; v_gene: TRBV9; CDR3aa: CASSVMSGPETQYF; CDR3nt: TGTGCCAGCAGCGTAATGTCGGGCCCAGAGACCCAGTACTTC
j_gene: TRBJ1-3; abundance: few; d_gene: .; v_gene: TRBV9; CDR3aa: CASSGDGNTIYF; CDR3nt: TGTGCCAGCAGCGGGGATGGAAACACCATATATTTT